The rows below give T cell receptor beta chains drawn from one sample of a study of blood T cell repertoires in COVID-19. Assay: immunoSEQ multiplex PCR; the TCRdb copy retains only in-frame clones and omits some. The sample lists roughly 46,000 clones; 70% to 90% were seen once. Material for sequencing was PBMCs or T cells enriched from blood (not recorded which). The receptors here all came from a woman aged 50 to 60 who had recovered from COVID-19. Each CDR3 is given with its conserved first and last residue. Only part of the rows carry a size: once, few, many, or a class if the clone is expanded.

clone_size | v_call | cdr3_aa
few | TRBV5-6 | CASSLRTASTYSNQPQHF
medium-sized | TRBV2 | CASSERQGPTEAFF
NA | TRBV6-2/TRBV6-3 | CASSLLAGGITGELFF
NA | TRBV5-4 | CASSGDRGANEQFF
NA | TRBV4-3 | CASSQHPGLAEQETQYF
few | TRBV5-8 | CASSVDRVYQPQHF
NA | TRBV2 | CASSRLQDQPQHF
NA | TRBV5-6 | CASSQAGTGEIFYGYTF
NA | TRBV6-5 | CAFRAGPSELPQHF
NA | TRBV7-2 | CASSYSSGYFSYNEQFF
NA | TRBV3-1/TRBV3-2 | CASSQEPGMVYNSPLHF
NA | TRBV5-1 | CASSPNGLAEETQYF
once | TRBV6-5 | CASSYFRQGNYGYTF
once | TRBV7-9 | CASSLVFQRGSSYEQYF
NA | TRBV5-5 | CASSEATAYNYGYTF
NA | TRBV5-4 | CASSPSGGRTDTQYF
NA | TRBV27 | CASQGTAQTYEQYF
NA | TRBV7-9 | CASSQMTGEKLFF
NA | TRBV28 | CASTPGSAKNIQYF
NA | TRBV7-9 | CASSLELGQGSSGNTIYF
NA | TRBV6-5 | CASNRGGRDTEAFF
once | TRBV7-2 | CASSLAMTGGPQGYEQFF
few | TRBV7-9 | CASSLGTGGRGNQPQHF
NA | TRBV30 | CAWSVGQGNLSPLHF
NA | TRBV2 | CASSADKARTDTQYF
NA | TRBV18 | CASSPNPGQPNRAFF
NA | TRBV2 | CATIFAETYEQYF
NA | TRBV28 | CASSLGDRLNTEAFF
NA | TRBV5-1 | CASSIAGLREEKLFF
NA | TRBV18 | CASSIRSDEKLFF
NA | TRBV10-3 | CAISIERRQGNSEKLFF
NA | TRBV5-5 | CASSFGTLSGNTIYF
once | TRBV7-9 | CASSLTRNTEAFF
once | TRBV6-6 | CASSDTLSSGNTIYF
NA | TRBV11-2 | CASSWGWRGGNEQFF
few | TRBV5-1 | CASSLQGVETNEQFF
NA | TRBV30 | CAWKPNRVITEKLFF
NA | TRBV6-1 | CASSDNYGRGSEQFF
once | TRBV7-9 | CASSLLVAGTSGSDTQYF
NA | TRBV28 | CASSLGHGEKLFF
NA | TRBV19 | CASSTDSISYNEQFF
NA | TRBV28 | CASSFTAAGMLREAFF
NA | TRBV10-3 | CAISSDRNTEAFF
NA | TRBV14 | CASSQARWGGRRTDTQYF
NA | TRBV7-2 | CASSRHQGGNTGELFF
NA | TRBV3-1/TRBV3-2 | CASSQDLGYLAGGTRQFF
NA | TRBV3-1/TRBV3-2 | CASSLRTGGVHEQYF
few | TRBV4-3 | CASSQERGGLGETQYF
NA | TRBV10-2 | CASRHRTGIMNTEAFF
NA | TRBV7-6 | CASSLRRSSYNEQFF
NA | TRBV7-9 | CASSLRQGNEKLFF
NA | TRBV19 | CASRTFAGTGTNYGYTF
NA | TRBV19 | CASSINVRRGGRDEQFF
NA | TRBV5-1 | CASSLGTSGRNGELFF
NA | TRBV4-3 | CASSQDVVTGNYGYTF
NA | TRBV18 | CASSPDRGQPQHF
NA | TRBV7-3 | CASSPGDSNYGYTF
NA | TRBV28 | CASSLRLGRGFF
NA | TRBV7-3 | CASSLRGHLGGSSTDTQYF
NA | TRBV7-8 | CASSYRTSGRGSNNEQFF